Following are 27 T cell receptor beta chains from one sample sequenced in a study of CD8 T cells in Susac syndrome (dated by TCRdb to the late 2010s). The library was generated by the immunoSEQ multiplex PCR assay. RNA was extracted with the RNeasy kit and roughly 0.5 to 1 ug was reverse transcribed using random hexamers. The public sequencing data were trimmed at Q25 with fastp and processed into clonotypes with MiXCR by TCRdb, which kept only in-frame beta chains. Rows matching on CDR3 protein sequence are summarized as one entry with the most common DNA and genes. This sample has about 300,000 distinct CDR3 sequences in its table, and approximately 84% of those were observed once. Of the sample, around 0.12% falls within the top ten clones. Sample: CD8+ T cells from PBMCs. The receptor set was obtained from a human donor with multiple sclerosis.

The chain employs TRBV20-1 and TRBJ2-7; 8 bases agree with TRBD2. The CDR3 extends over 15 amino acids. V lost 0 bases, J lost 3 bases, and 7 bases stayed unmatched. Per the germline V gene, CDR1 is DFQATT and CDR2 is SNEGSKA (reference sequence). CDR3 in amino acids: CSARDYSGTHYEQYF. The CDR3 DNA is TGCAGTGCTAGAGATTATAGCGGGACGCACTACGAGCAGTACTTC.

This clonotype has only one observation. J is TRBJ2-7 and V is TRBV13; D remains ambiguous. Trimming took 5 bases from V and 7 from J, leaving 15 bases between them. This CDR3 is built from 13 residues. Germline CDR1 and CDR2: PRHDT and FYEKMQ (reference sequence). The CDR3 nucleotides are TGTGCCAGCAGCCCCGCCAGGACCGGGGAGCAGTACTTC. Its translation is CASSPARTGEQYF.

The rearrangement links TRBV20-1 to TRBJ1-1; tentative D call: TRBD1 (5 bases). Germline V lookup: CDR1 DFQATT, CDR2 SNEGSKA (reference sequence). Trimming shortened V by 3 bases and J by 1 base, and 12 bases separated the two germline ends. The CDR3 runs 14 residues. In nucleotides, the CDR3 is TGCAGTGCTAGCTTGCGCGGGGGGAACACTGAAGCTTTCTTT. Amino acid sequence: CSASLRGGNTEAFF.

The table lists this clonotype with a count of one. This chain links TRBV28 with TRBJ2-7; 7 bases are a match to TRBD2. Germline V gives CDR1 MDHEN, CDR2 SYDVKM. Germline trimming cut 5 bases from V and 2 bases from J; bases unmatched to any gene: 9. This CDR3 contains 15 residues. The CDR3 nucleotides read TGTGCCAGCAGTCCCACCTCCGGGAGGACCTACGAGCAGTACTTC. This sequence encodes CASSPTSGRTYEQYF.

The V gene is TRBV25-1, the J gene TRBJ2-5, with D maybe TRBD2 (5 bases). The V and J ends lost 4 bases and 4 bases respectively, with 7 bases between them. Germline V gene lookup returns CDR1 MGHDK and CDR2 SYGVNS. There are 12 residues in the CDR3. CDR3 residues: CASSVAGETQYF. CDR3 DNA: TGTGCCAGCAGTGTCGCGGGAGAGACCCAGTACTTC.

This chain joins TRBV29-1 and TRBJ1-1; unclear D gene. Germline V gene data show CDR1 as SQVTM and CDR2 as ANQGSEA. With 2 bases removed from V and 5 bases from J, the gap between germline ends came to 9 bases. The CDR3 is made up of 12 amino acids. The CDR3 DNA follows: TGCAGCGTTGAATGGTCTGGGACTGAAGCTTTCTTT. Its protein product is CSVEWSGTEAFF.

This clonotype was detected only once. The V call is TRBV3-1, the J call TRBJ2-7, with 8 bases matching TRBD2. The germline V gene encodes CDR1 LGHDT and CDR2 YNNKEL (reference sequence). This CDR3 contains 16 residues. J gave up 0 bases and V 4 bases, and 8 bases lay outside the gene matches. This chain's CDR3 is CASSPSRTSLSYEQYF. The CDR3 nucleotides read TGTGCCAGCAGCCCAAGCCGGACTAGCCTCTCCTACGAGCAGTACTTC.

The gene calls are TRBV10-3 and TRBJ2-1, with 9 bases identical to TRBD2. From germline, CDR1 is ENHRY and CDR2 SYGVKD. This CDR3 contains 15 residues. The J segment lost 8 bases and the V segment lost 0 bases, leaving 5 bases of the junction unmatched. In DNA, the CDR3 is TGTGCCATCAGTGAGTCCGGCGGGAGGGGAGATGAGCAGTTCTTC. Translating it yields CAISESGGRGDEQFF.

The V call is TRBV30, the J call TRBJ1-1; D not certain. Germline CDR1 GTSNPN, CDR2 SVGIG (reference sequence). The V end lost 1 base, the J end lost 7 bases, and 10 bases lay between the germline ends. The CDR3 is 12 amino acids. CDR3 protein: CAWSGTGLEAFF. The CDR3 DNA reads TGTGCCTGGAGTGGAACCGGGCTTGAAGCTTTCTTT.

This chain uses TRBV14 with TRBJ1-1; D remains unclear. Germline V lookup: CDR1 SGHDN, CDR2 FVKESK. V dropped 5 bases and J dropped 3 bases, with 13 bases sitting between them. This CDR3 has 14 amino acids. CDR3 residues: CASSVHYRDTEAFF. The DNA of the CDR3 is TGTGCCAGCAGCGTCCATTACAGAGACACTGAAGCTTTCTTT.

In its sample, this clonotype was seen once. The CDR3 here is CASSSALSEEGQETQYF. The CDR3 region has the DNA TGTGCCAGCAGCTCCGCCCTCAGCGAAGAGGGACAAGAGACCCAGTACTTC. The V gene is TRBV7-9, the J gene TRBJ2-5, with D possibly matching TRBD2 (5 bases). V was shortened by 4 bases and J by 2 bases, with 20 bases between the two germline ends. The length of the CDR3 is 17 residues. Germline V gives CDR1 SEHNR, CDR2 FQNEAQ (reference sequence).

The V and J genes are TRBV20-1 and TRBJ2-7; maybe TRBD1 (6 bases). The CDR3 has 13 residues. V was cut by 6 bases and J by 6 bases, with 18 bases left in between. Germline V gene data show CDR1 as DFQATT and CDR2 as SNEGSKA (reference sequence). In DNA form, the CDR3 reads TGCAGTGCACGCCGTCACTACAGGGTCGAGCAGTACTTC. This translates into CSARRHYRVEQYF.

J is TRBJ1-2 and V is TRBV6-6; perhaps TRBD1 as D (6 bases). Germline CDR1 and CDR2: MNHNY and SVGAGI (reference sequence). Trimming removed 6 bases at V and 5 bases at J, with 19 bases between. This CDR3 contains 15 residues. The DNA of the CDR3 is TGTGCCAGCAGCCCCCGTGGGGGGCTGGGGTATGGCTACACCTTC. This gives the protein CASSPRGGLGYGYTF.

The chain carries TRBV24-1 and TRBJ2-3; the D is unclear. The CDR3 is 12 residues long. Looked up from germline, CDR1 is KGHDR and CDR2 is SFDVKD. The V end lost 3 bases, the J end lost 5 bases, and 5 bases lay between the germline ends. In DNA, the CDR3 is TGTGCCACCAGTGATGGGCTAGATACGCAGTATTTT. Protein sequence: CATSDGLDTQYF.

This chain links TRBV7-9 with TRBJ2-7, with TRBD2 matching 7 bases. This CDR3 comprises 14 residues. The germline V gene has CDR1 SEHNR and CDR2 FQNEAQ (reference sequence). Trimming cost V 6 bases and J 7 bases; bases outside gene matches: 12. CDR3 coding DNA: TGTGCCAGCAGTACCGGGACTACAAGGTGGGAGCAGTACTTC. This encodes CASSTGTTRWEQYF.

The CDR3 is CASSLWGRETQYF. The CDR3 DNA follows: TGTGCCAGCAGTTTATGGGGGAGAGAGACCCAGTACTTC. The chain links TRBV27 to TRBJ2-5, with D perhaps being TRBD1 or TRBD2 (5 bases each). Germline loops: CDR1 MNHEY, CDR2 SMNVEV (reference sequence). Trimming removed 1 base from V and 4 bases from J, with 7 bases in between. There are 13 residues in the CDR3.

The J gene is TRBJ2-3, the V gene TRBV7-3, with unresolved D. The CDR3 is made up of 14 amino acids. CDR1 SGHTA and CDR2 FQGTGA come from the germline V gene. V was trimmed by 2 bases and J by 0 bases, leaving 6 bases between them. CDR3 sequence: CASSLSASTDTQYF. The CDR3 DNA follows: TGTGCCAGCAGCTTATCGGCCAGCACAGATACGCAGTATTTT. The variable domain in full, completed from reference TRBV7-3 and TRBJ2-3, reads GAGVSQTPSNKVTEKGKYVELRCDPISGHTALYWYRQSLGQGPEFLIYFQGTGAADDSGLPNDRFFAVRPEGSVSTLKIQRTERGDSAVYLCASSLSASTDTQYFGPGTRLTVL.

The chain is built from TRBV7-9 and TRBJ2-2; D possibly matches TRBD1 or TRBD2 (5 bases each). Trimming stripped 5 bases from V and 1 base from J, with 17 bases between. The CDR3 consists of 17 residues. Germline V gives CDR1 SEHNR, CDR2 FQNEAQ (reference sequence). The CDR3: CASSASRDEKNTGELFF. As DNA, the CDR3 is TGTGCCAGCAGCGCAAGTAGGGACGAAAAGAACACCGGGGAGCTGTTTTTT.

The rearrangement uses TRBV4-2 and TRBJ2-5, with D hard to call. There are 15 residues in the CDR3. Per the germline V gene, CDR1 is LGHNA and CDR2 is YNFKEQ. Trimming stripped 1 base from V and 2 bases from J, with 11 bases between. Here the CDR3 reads CASSQVLGSQETQYF. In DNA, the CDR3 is TGTGCCAGCAGCCAAGTCTTAGGGTCTCAAGAGACCCAGTACTTC.

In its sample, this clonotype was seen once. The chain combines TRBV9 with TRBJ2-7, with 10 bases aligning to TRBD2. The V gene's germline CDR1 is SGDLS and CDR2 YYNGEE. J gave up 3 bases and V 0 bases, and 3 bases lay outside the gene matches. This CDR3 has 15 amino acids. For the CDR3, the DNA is TGTGCCAGCAGCGTAGGGACTAGCGGAAACTACGAGCAGTACTTC. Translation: CASSVGTSGNYEQYF.

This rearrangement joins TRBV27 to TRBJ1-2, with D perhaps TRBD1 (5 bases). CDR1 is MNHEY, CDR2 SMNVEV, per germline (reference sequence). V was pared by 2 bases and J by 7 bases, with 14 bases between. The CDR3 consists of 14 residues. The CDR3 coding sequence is TGTGCCAGCAGTTTAACCCAGGGTGGCCGTGGCTACACCTTC. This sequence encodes CASSLTQGGRGYTF.

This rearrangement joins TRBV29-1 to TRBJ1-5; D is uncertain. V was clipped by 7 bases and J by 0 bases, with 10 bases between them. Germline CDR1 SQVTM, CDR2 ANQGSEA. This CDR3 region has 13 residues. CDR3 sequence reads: CSAKTNSNQPQHF. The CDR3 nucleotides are TGCAGCGCTAAGACAAATAGCAATCAGCCCCAGCATTTT.

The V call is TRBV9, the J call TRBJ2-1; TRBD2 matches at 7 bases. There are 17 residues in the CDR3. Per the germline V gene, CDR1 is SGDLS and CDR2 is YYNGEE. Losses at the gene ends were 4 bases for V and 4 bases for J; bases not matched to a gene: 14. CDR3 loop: CASSSQQGTTHYNEQFF. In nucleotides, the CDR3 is TGTGCCAGCAGCTCACAACAAGGGACTACCCATTACAATGAGCAGTTCTTC. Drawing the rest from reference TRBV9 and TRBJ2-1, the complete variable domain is DSGVTQTPKHLITATGQRVTLRCSPRSGDLSVYWYQQSLDQGLQFLIQYYNGEERAKGNILERFSAQQFPDLHSELNLSSLELGDSALYFCASSSQQGTTHYNEQFFGPGTRLTVL.

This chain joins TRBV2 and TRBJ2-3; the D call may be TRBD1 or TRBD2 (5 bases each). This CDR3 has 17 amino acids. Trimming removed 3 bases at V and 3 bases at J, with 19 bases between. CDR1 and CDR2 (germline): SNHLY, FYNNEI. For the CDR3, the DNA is TGTGCCAGCAGTGAGCTTCCGCGACAGCGAGGGACAGATACGCAGTATTTT. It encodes CASSELPRQRGTDTQYF.

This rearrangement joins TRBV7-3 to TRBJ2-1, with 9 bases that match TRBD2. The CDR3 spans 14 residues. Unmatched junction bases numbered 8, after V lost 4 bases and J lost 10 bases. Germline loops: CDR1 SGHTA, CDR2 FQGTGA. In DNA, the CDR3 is TGTGCCAGCAGCTCCGGGATAGCGGGGGCCGAGCAGTTCTTC. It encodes CASSSGIAGAEQFF.

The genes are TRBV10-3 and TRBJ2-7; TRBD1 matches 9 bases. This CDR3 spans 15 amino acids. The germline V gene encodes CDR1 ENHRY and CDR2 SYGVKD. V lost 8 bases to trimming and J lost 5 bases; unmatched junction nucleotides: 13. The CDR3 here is CAIQGQGGFPNEQYF. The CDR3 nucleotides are TGTGCCATCCAGGGACAGGGAGGGTTCCCTAACGAGCAGTACTTC.

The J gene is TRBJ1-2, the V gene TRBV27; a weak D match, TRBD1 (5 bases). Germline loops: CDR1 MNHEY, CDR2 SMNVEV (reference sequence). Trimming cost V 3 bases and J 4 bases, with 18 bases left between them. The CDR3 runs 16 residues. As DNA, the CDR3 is TGTGCCAGCAGTTTCTCCCGGGGCGCCTTAAGCTATGGCTACACCTTC. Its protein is CASSFSRGALSYGYTF.